The 3 T cell receptor beta chains below all came from one sample that was sequenced in a study of cytomegalovirus exposure and HLA in healthy donors. With 60 Vbeta and 13 Jbeta primers, the PCR was carried out. Sequenced by immunoSEQ multiplex PCR; TCRdb stores in-frame clones only, minus some. The sample consists of about 200,000 clones, 82% of them appearing once. The sample comprised PBMCs. These receptor sequences come from a boy between 2 and 10 years old in good health and CMV-seronegative.

J is TRBJ2-3 and V is TRBV6-4; TRBD1 aligns across 7 bases. CDR3 size: 18 residues. Germline V lookup: CDR1 MRHNA, CDR2 SNTAGT. V shed 3 bases, J shed 4 bases, and the junction held 16 bases outside the gene matches. CDR3 bases: TGTGCCAGCAGTGAGTTTAAAATGGGGACAGAAGGAGCAGATACGCAGTATTTT. This sequence encodes CASSEFKMGTEGADTQYF.

The chain links TRBV19 to TRBJ2-6; tentatively, D is TRBD1 (6 bases). This CDR3 contains 17 residues. Trimming shortened V by 9 bases and J by 1 base, and 19 bases separated the two germline ends. Per germline, CDR1 LNHDA and CDR2 SQIVND (reference sequence). The CDR3 DNA is TGTGCCAGCGAGGGACACCGTCAATCTTCTGGGGCCAACGTCCTGACTTTC. Translated, it gives CASEGHRQSSGANVLTF.

The sample holds a few counts of this clone. V gene TRBV11-2 combines with J gene TRBJ1-1; D is possibly TRBD1 (5 bases). The V gene's germline CDR1 is SGHAT and CDR2 FQNNGV. Trimming pared 5 bases from V and 1 base from J, leaving 11 bases between. The CDR3 spans 14 residues. CDR3 DNA sequence: TGTGCCAGCAGCCCAGGACACGCGAACACTGAAGCTTTCTTT. Translation: CASSPGHANTEAFF.